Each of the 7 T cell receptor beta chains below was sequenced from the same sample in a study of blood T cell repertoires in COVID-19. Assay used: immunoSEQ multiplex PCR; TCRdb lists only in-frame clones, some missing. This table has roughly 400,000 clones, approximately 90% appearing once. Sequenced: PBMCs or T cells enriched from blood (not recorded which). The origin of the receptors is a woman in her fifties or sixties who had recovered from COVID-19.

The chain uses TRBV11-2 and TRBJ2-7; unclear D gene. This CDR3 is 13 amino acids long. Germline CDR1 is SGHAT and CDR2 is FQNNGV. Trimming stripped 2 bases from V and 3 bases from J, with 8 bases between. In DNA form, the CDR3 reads TGTGCCAGCAGCTTATACAGCAGCTACGAGCAGTACTTC. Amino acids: CASSLYSSYEQYF.

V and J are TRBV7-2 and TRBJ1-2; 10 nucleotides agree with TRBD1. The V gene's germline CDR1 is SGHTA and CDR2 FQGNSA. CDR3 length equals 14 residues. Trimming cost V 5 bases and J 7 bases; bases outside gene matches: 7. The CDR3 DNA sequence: TGTGCCAGCAGCACAGACAGGGGGCGGCTTGGCTACACCTTC. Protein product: CASSTDRGRLGYTF.

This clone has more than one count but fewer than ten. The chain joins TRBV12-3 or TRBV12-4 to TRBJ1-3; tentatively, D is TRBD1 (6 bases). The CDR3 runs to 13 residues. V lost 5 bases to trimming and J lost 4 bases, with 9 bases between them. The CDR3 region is CASSPRGGNTIYF. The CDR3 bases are TGTGCCAGCAGTCCCAGGGGCGGAAACACCATATATTTT.

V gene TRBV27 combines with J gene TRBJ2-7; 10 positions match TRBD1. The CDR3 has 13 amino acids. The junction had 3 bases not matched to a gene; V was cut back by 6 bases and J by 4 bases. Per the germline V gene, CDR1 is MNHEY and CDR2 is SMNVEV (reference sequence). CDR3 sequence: CASRRTGGYEQYF. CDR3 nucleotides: TGTGCCAGCAGAAGGACAGGGGGGTACGAGCAGTACTTC.

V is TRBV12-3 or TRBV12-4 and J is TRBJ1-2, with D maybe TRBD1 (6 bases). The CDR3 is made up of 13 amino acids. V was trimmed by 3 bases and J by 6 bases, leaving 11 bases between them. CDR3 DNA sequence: TGTGCCAGCAGTTTGGGCGGGGGCGATGGCTACACCTTC. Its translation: CASSLGGGDGYTF.

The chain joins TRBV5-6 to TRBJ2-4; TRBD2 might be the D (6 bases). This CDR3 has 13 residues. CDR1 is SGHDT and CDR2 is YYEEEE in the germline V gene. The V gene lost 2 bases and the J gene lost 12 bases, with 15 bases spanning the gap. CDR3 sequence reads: CASSFAGPTGQYF. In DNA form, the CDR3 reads TGTGCCAGCAGCTTCGCGGGACCGACCGGTCAGTACTTC.

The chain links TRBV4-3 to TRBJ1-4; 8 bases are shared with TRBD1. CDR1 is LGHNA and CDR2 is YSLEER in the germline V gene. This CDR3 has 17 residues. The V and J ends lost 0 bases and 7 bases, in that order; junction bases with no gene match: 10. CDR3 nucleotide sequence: TGCGCCAGCAGCCAAGAGCAAATGGACAGGGATTTTGAAAAACTGTTTTTT. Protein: CASSQEQMDRDFEKLFF.